The 27 T cell receptor beta chains below were found in one sample sequenced in a study of T cells in Graves' hyperthyroidism and ophthalmopathy. Amplified TCR beta CDR3 regions came from RNA transcripts. With the HTBI primer set, the TCR CDR3 went through a first round of RT-PCR. TCRdb analysed the multiplex PCR reads with MiXCR anew, one entry per CDR3 protein. Of more than 500,000 distinct CDR3 sequences listed, 16% are singletons. Sequencing was done on a sample of blood. These receptors originate from a woman aged 25 to 39 with Graves' hyperthyroidism.

There are many counts of this clonotype. The V call is TRBV28, the J call TRBJ1-5, with 7 bases matching TRBD1. This CDR3 comprises 15 residues. Germline values: CDR1 MDHEN, CDR2 SYDVKM. The trim removed 6 bases at V and 6 bases at J, leaving 11 bases unmatched. CDR3 bases: TGTGCCAGCAGCCTCCTCCAGGGGGAGGCTCAGCCCCAGCATTTT. This codes for CASSLLQGEAQPQHF.

A remark on this clonotype: This may come from a read error, since a much larger clone is one base off. The chain is built from TRBV12-3 or TRBV12-4 and TRBJ2-3; TRBD1 agrees at 9 bases. The CDR3 spans 18 residues. The CDR3, as DNA: TGTGCCAGCACTTTATATGGGGGACAGGGTAGGGGCACAGATACGCAGTATTTT. Its protein is CASTLYGGQGRGTDTQYF.

The chain is built from TRBV29-1 and TRBJ2-2, with a tentative D call TRBD2 (5 bases). V shed 8 bases and J shed 7 bases, with 14 bases lying between them. The CDR3 loop spans 12 amino acids. Looked up from germline, CDR1 is SQVTM and CDR2 is ANQGSEA. CDR3 region: CSSGKIGGELFF. CDR3 sequence (DNA): TGCAGCTCGGGAAAGATAGGCGGGGAGCTGTTTTTT.

This clonotype was seen at least ten times. This chain connects TRBV28 to TRBJ2-7, with TRBD2 as a possible D gene (6 bases). CDR1 is MDHEN, CDR2 SYDVKM, per germline. The V gene lost 4 bases and the J gene lost 0 bases, with 13 bases spanning the gap. The CDR3 contains 15 residues. The CDR3 nucleotides read TGTGCCAGCAGTTCCACCCGGGGGTCCTCCTACGAGCAGTACTTC. It specifies CASSSTRGSSYEQYF.

The sample holds many counts of this clonotype. The chain carries TRBV20-1 and TRBJ2-7, with 7 nucleotides matching TRBD2. This CDR3 comprises 13 residues. V was clipped by 6 bases and J by 3 bases; unmatched bases: 8. The germline CDR1 and CDR2 sequences are DFQATT and SNEGSKA (reference sequence). The CDR3 DNA reads as TGCAGTGCGCCCCAGCGGGGACTCTACGAGCAGTACTTC. This gives the protein CSAPQRGLYEQYF.

This sequence joins TRBV25-1 and TRBJ1-2; D might be TRBD1 (5 bases). V lost 1 base and J 7 bases, leaving 10 bases between the germline ends. The CDR3 is made up of 13 amino acids. The germline V gene encodes CDR1 MGHDK and CDR2 SYGVNS. Here the CDR3 DNA reads TGTGCCAGCAGTGAATCGGGGGTGCCTGGCTACACCTTC. Encoded protein: CASSESGVPGYTF.

This clonotype was recorded many times. CDR3 residues: CASSFFSDEETQYF. CDR3 sequence (DNA): TGCGCCAGCAGCTTTTTTTCGGATGAAGAGACCCAGTACTTC. The chain links TRBV5-1 to TRBJ2-5, with D unresolved. The V gene's germline CDR1 is SGHRS and CDR2 YFSETQ. The CDR3 runs 14 residues. V lost 2 bases and J lost 3, with 11 bases in between.

V and J are TRBV5-1 and TRBJ2-1; 7 positions agree with TRBD2. Germline CDR1 SGHRS, CDR2 YFSETQ. Germline trimming cut 4 bases from V and 9 bases from J; bases unmatched to any gene: 7. This CDR3 spans 13 amino acids. The CDR3 protein is CASSAGTTTEQFF. The CDR3 nucleotides are TGCGCCAGCAGCGCAGGGACTACGACTGAGCAGTTCTTC.

The V and J genes are TRBV13 and TRBJ1-2; no clear D. The CDR3 is made up of 14 amino acids. Germline CDR1 reads PRHDT; CDR2 reads FYEKMQ (reference sequence). V was cut by 1 base and J by 2 bases, with 8 bases left in between. The CDR3 nucleotides are TGTGCCAGCAGCTTAGCGACGGAAAACTATGGCTACACCTTC. It yields the protein CASSLATENYGYTF.

In this sample, this clonotype turned up many times. Relative to the germline gene, one junction end is altered; a read error may explain this. The V and J genes are TRBV2 and TRBJ1-5; the D gene is possibly TRBD1 (5 bases). In germline, CDR1 is SNHLY, CDR2 FYNNEI. The CDR3 is 13 residues long. CDR3 region: CASSEDSLRPQHF. DNA for the CDR3: TGTGCCAGCAGCGAAGACAGCCTAAGGCCCCAGCATTTT. The whole variable domain, remainder taken from reference TRBV2 and TRBJ1-5, is EPEVTQTPSHQVTQMGQEVILRCVPISNHLYFYWYRQILGQKVEFLVSFYNNEISEKSEIFDDQFSVERPDGSNFTLKIRSTKLEDSAMYFCASSEDSLRPQHFGDGTRLSIL.

This clonotype was observed many times. This chain uses TRBV7-2 with TRBJ2-7; D uncertain. This CDR3 contains 11 residues. CDR1 SGHTA and CDR2 FQGNSA come from the germline V gene. V was trimmed by 4 bases and J by 6 bases, leaving 7 bases between them. CDR3 in amino acids: CASSYDLEQYF. The CDR3 DNA is TGTGCCAGCAGCTACGATCTCGAGCAGTACTTC.

This clonotype has at least ten counts. This chain uses TRBV28 with TRBJ2-2; TRBD2 aligns across 7 bases. From germline, CDR1 is MDHEN and CDR2 SYDVKM. CDR3 length: 13 residues. The CDR3 loop is CGIEGSGTGELFF. CDR3 bases: TGTGGGATCGAGGGTAGCGGGACCGGGGAGCTGTTTTTT.

The chain uses TRBV20-1 and TRBJ1-4; a weak D match, TRBD1 (5 bases). Trimming took 6 bases from V and 3 from J, leaving 17 bases between them. This CDR3 spans 15 amino acids. CDR1 DFQATT and CDR2 SNEGSKA come from the germline V gene (reference sequence). The CDR3 coding sequence is TGCAGTGCCCCGGAGGGGAGTGGGGCTAATGAAAAACTGTTTTTT. Protein: CSAPEGSGANEKLFF.

The chain is built from TRBV18 and TRBJ1-1; D is unclear. Trimming removed 1 base from V and 10 bases from J, with 10 bases in between. Per the germline V gene, CDR1 is KGHSH and CDR2 is LQKENI. This CDR3 is 12 amino acids long. CDR3 sequence (DNA): TGTGCCAGCTCACCACTTTCAGAGGGAGCTTTCTTT. Protein: CASSPLSEGAFF. The full variable domain, with the rest looked up from reference TRBV18 and TRBJ1-1, is NAGVMQNPRHLVRRRGQEARLRCSPMKGHSHVYWYRQLPEEGLKFMVYLQKENIIDESGMPKERFSAEFPKEGPSILRIQQVVRGDSAAYFCASSPLSEGAFFGQGTRLTVV.

The chain employs TRBV6-2 or TRBV6-3 and TRBJ2-5; the match to TRBD1 covers 7 bases. CDR3 length equals 16 residues. The J segment lost 2 bases and the V segment lost 6 bases, leaving 12 bases of the junction unmatched. Germline lookup yields CDR1 MNHEY and CDR2 SVGEGT. The CDR3 region is CASSTHRPGQQETQYF. The CDR3 coding sequence is TGTGCCAGCAGCACCCATAGACCGGGACAGCAAGAGACCCAGTACTTC.

This clonotype has ten or more counts. V and J are TRBV28 and TRBJ1-6; a weak D match, TRBD1 (5 bases). V lost 8 bases, J lost 6 bases, and 20 bases lay in between. Germline V gene sequence: CDR1 MDHEN, CDR2 SYDVKM. The CDR3 totals 16 residues. CDR3 sequence: CASGPTEIRSNSPLHF. The CDR3 nucleotides read TGTGCCAGCGGGCCGACAGAGATCAGAAGTAATTCACCCCTCCACTTT.

This clonotype was seen repeatedly, ten times or more. CDR3 sequence reads: CAWSVQQGRKAFF. The CDR3 DNA follows: TGTGCCTGGAGTGTTCAGCAAGGGCGGAAAGCTTTCTTT. The rearrangement links TRBV30 to TRBJ1-1; D remains ambiguous. CDR3 size: 13 residues. The V end was cut by 0 bases, the J end by 9 bases, with 14 bases between. Germline lookup yields CDR1 GTSNPN and CDR2 SVGIG (reference sequence).

This clonotype has at least ten counts. The chain has TRBV7-2 and TRBJ2-5; no clear D. Germline CDR1 is SGHTA and CDR2 is FQGNSA. V was clipped by 5 bases and J by 1 base, with 8 bases between them. The CDR3 length is 13 residues. CDR3 residues: CASSPPLQETQYF. The CDR3 region has the DNA TGTGCCAGCAGCCCGCCCCTCCAAGAGACCCAGTACTTC.

The chain combines TRBV5-1 with TRBJ1-4, with 7 bases that match TRBD1. V dropped 5 bases and J dropped 2; count of bases not matched to a gene: 9. The CDR3 is made up of 16 amino acids. CDR1 is SGHRS, CDR2 YFSETQ, per germline. The CDR3 sequence: CASSHTGDRTNEKLFF. CDR3 bases: TGCGCCAGCAGTCATACAGGGGACCGCACTAATGAAAAACTGTTTTTT.

This clonotype was detected a few times. V usage is TRBV6-2 or TRBV6-3 and J usage is TRBJ1-5; 10 positions match TRBD1. V dropped 6 bases and J dropped 1; count of bases not matched to a gene: 15. Germline V lookup: CDR1 MNHEY, CDR2 SVGEGT. CDR3 length equals 19 residues. DNA of the CDR3: TGTGCCAGCAGCCCCCGTGAGGGGACAGGGGTTGGAAGCAATCAGCCCCAGCATTTT. Amino acids: CASSPREGTGVGSNQPQHF.

Ten or more counts support this clonotype. The chain recombines TRBV5-1 with TRBJ2-7; a weak D match, TRBD2 (5 bases). The CDR3 runs to 14 residues. The germline V and J ends were trimmed by 6 bases and 0 bases, with 13 bases remaining between them. The germline V gene encodes CDR1 SGHRS and CDR2 YFSETQ. CDR3 sequence reads: CASNGDGGSYEQYF. The DNA of the CDR3 is TGCGCCAGCAACGGCGACGGAGGCTCCTACGAGCAGTACTTC.

This clonotype was recorded many times. The rearrangement uses TRBV7-3 and TRBJ2-1; D not certain. From germline, CDR1 is SGHTA and CDR2 FQGTGA. Trimming stripped 1 base from V and 7 bases from J, with 11 bases between. The CDR3 is 14 residues long. The CDR3 nucleotides read TGTGCCAGCAGCTTAAATGCGGACCATAATGAGCAGTTCTTC. It encodes CASSLNADHNEQFF.

This clonotype was seen repeatedly, ten times or more. This chain connects TRBV5-8 to TRBJ2-1, with D possibly matching TRBD1 (5 bases). Per the germline V gene, CDR1 is SGHTS and CDR2 is YDEGEE. V was cut by 4 bases and J by 7 bases, with 9 bases left in between. The CDR3 spans 12 residues. The CDR3 region has the DNA TGTGCCAGCAGCCCAAACAGGAATGAGCAGTTCTTC. Its protein is CASSPNRNEQFF.

This clonotype was recorded a few times. The V and J genes are TRBV20-1 and TRBJ2-7, with 8 bases identical to TRBD1. Trimming at V came to 4 bases and at J to 6 bases, leaving 11 bases not matched to a gene. This CDR3 is 14 amino acids long. Germline assignment: CDR1 DFQATT and CDR2 SNEGSKA (reference sequence). CDR3 nucleotides: TGCAGTGCTACCCGGACAGGGCCTAGCGCCGAGCAGTACTTC. Amino acids: CSATRTGPSAEQYF.

This chain uses TRBV29-1 with TRBJ2-1, with a weak D call TRBD1 (7 bases). The CDR3 has 13 amino acids. In germline, CDR1 is SQVTM, CDR2 ANQGSEA. V was clipped by 6 bases and J by 8 bases, with 17 bases between them. CDR3 sequence: CSVGGRGIYEQFF. CDR3 sequence (DNA): TGCAGCGTGGGGGGCAGGGGGATCTATGAGCAGTTCTTC.

This clonotype was seen at least ten times. The gene calls are TRBV28 and TRBJ2-7; 7 bases match TRBD2. The CDR3 extends over 12 amino acids. J gave up 5 bases and V 4 bases, and 2 bases lay outside the gene matches. Germline CDR1 reads MDHEN; CDR2 reads SYDVKM. The CDR3 DNA follows: TGTGCCAGCAGTTCGGGAGGCAACGAGCAGTACTTC. Residues: CASSSGGNEQYF. Full variable domain (missing parts from reference TRBV28 and TRBJ2-7): DVKVTQSSRYLVKRTGEKVFLECVQDMDHENMFWYRQDPGLGLRLIYFSYDVKMKEKGDIPEGYSVSREKKERFSLILESASTNQTSMYLCASSSGGNEQYFGPGTRLTVT.

Many counts were recorded for this clonotype. V usage is TRBV7-2 and J usage is TRBJ2-5; D unresolved. CDR3 length: 13 amino acids. Germline CDR1 and CDR2: SGHTA and FQGNSA. Trimming removed 6 bases at V and 4 bases at J, with 12 bases between. In nucleotides, the CDR3 is TGTGCCAGCAGGCGCGATCTGGGAGAGACCCAGTACTTC. Translating gives CASRRDLGETQYF. Variable domain in full (rest from reference TRBV7-2 and TRBJ2-5): GAGVSQSPSNKVTEKGKDVELRCDPISGHTALYWYRQSLGQGLEFLIYFQGNSAPDKSGLPSDRFSAERTGGSVSTLTIQRTQQEDSAVYLCASRRDLGETQYFGPGTRLLVL.